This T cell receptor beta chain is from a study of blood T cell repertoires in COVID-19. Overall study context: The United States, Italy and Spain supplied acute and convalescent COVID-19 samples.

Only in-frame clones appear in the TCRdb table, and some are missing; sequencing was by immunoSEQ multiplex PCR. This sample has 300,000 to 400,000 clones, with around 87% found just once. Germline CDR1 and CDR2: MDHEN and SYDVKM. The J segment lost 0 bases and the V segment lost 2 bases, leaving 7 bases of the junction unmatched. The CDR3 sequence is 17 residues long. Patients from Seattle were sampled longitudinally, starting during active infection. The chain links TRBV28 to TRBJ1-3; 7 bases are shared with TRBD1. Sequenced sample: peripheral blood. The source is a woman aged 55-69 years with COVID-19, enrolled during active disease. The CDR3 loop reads CASSLTGTAYSGNTIYF. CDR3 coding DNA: TGTGCCAGCAGTTTAACGGGGACAGCTTACTCTGGAAACACCATATATTTT.